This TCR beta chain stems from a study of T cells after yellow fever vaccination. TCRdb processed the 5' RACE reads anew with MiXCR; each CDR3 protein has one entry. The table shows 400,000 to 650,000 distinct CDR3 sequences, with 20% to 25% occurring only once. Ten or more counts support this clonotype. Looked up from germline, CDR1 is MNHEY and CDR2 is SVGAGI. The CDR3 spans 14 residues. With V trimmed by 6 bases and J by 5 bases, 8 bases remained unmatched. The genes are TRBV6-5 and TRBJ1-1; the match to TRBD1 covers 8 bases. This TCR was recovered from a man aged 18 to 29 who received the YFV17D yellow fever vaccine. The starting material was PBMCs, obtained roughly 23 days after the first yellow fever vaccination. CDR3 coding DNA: TGTGCCAGCAGCTATGGACAGGGAGGAACTGAAGCTTTCTTT. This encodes CASSYGQGGTEAFF.